This is a list of T cell receptor beta chains from one sample in a study of shared clonotypes between healthy human individuals. Using immunoSEQ multiplex PCR, the repertoire was profiled, and TCRdb retains in-frame clones only, with some absent. The sample has nearly 2 million clones, just under 95% seen once. Sequenced input: naive CD8+ T cells sorted from blood. The receptors shown here come from a man younger than 35 in good health. Both conserved end residues are part of each CDR3. A D gene is named only where the DNA matches it firmly. The size field is filled for only some rows; it gives once, few, many or a size class.

j_call v_call clone_size d_call cdr3_nt cdr3_aa
TRBJ2-7 TRBV15 NA NA TGTGCCACCAGCAAGCCAAGCGTGGACGAGCAGTACTTC CATSKPSVDEQYF
TRBJ2-7 TRBV27 NA NA TGTGCCAGCAGTCCGCCGGAGGGGGTCCCCTCCGAGCAGTACTTC CASSPPEGVPSEQYF
TRBJ1-1 TRBV7-8 NA NA TGTGCCAGCAGCTCCTCGGAAGTAGTACAGGGTCACACTGAAGCTTTCTTT CASSSSEVVQGHTEAFF
TRBJ1-6 TRBV14 NA TRBD1 TGTGCCAGCAGCCTGGGACAGGGTGGATCACCCCTCCACTTT CASSLGQGGSPLHF
TRBJ1-2 TRBV25-1 NA TRBD1 TGTGCCAGCAGTGAAGAGGACAGGGAGGGGTATGGCTACACCTTC CASSEEDREGYGYTF
TRBJ2-7 TRBV10-2 NA TRBD2 TGCGCCAGCAGCGGGACTAGCGGCTACGAGCAGTACTTC CASSGTSGYEQYF
TRBJ1-1 TRBV27 NA NA TGTGCCAGCAGTACGGCCGGGACAGAAGCTTTCTTT CASSTAGTEAFF
TRBJ1-6 TRBV6-6 NA NA TGTGCCAGCACCCCGGGCCTCGGAAGGTATAATTCACCCCTCCACTTT CASTPGLGRYNSPLHF
TRBJ2-1 TRBV19 NA TRBD2 TGTGCCAGTACCCGGGGGGGGTCCTACAATGAGCAGTTCTTC CASTRGGSYNEQFF
TRBJ1-2 TRBV4-3 NA NA TGCGCCAGCAGCCAAGATGGGATTTACGCAGGGGCAATTCATGGCTACACCTTC CASSQDGIYAGAIHGYTF
TRBJ1-1 TRBV15 NA NA TGTGCCACCAGTAAAGAAAGGGGACTGCGAGATCCTGAAGCTTTCTTT CATSKERGLRDPEAFF
TRBJ2-7 TRBV27 NA NA TGTGCCAGCAGCCCCGAGGGACTTCCCTACGAGCAGTACTTC CASSPEGLPYEQYF
TRBJ2-7 TRBV7-9 NA NA TGTGCCAGCAGCCCGGACCCCCGTCACGAGCAGTACTTC CASSPDPRHEQYF
TRBJ2-3 TRBV11-2 NA TRBD2 TGTGCCAGCAGCCCTGGGCTAGCGGGGGCCGATACGCAGTATTTT CASSPGLAGADTQYF
TRBJ1-1 TRBV10-2 NA NA TGCGCCAGCAGCCCACCGACAGTTTCGAAAACTGAAGCTTTCTTT CASSPPTVSKTEAFF
TRBJ1-2 TRBV4-3 NA TRBD1 TGCGCCAGCAGTCCCGGGACAGGGGACTATGGCTACACCTTC CASSPGTGDYGYTF
TRBJ2-3 TRBV11-2 NA TRBD2 TGTGCCAGCAGCTTAGCTAGCGGGGGATTCACAGATACGCAGTATTTT CASSLASGGFTDTQYF
TRBJ1-1 TRBV11-2 NA NA TGTGCCAGCAGCCAGATTGGGGGGGCCCTCGAAGCTTTCTTT CASSQIGGALEAFF
TRBJ2-7 TRBV4-1 NA TRBD1 TGCGCCAGCAGCCAAGGGGACAGGGGCTACGAGCAGTACTTC CASSQGDRGYEQYF
TRBJ2-1 TRBV25-1 NA TRBD2 TGTGCCAGCAGCCGGTTGGCGGGAGCCCACTACAATGAGCAGTTCTTC CASSRLAGAHYNEQFF
TRBJ2-3 TRBV2 NA TRBD2 TGTGCCACCGCTAGCGGGAGTTGGGCAGATACGCAGTATTTT CATASGSWADTQYF
TRBJ1-1 TRBV13 NA NA TGTGCCAGCAGCTTACGAGAGGGAATCATAGGTATGAACACTGAAGCTTTCTTT CASSLREGIIGMNTEAFF
TRBJ1-6 TRBV29-1 NA NA TGCAGCGTTGAAGATCGGGGGGGGTCCGATAATTCACCCCTCCACTTT CSVEDRGGSDNSPLHF
TRBJ2-7 TRBV11-1 NA NA TGTGCCAGCAGCTTAGCTTCACTGGCCTACGAGCAGTACTTC CASSLASLAYEQYF
TRBJ2-7 TRBV27 NA NA TGTGCCAGCAGTTTATCCGTCGGGACACTTACCTACGAGCAGTACTTC CASSLSVGTLTYEQYF
TRBJ1-6 TRBV4-1 few NA TGCGCCAGCAGCCCTTTTGGAAATTCACCCCTCCACTTT CASSPFGNSPLHF
TRBJ2-1 TRBV4-1 NA NA TGCGCCAGCAGCCTAGGGTCCTACAATGAGCAGTTCTTC CASSLGSYNEQFF
TRBJ1-4 TRBV11-2 NA TRBD1 TGTGCCAGCAGCTTAGGACAGGGGCTAGCAGAAAAACTGTTTTTT CASSLGQGLAEKLFF
TRBJ2-3 TRBV9 NA NA TGTGCCAGCAGCGTAGGTCTCACAGATACGCAGTATTTT CASSVGLTDTQYF
TRBJ2-3 TRBV11-2 NA NA TGTGCCAGCAGCTCAGACGGGGCCGCAGATACGCAGTATTTT CASSSDGAADTQYF
TRBJ1-4 TRBV4-1 once TRBD1 TGCGCCAGCAGCGAAAGACAGGGCTATAATGAAAAACTGTTTTTT CASSERQGYNEKLFF
TRBJ2-7 TRBV25-1 NA TRBD1 TGTGCCAGCAGCGATACTGAACCGGGACAGGGAGGTTACGAGCAGTACTTC CASSDTEPGQGGYEQYF
TRBJ2-3 TRBV2 NA TRBD2 TGTGCCAGCAGCGAAACTAGCGGGGGTGCTAGCACAGATACGCAGTATTTT CASSETSGGASTDTQYF
TRBJ1-2 TRBV9 once TRBD1 TGTGCCAGCAGCGCCCTCGACAGGGGGCCTGTCTATGGCTACACCTTC CASSALDRGPVYGYTF
TRBJ2-3 TRBV7-2 NA TRBD2 TGTGCCAGCAGCTACGGACTAGCGGGGAGATCCCTCTTTTTTGATACGCAGTATTTT CASSYGLAGRSLFFDTQYF
TRBJ2-7 TRBV5-6 NA TRBD2 TGTGCCAGCAGTGAGGGACTAGTAAACTACGAGCAGTACTTC CASSEGLVNYEQYF
TRBJ1-1 TRBV5-8 NA NA TGTGCCAGCAGCGGACTTCGGGACACATCGAACACTGAAGCTTTCTTT CASSGLRDTSNTEAFF
TRBJ1-1 TRBV7-2 NA NA TGTGCCAGCAGCCCGCTATCGACAGGAGGGGACACTGAAGCTTTCTTT CASSPLSTGGDTEAFF
TRBJ2-2 TRBV9 NA NA TGTGCCAGCAGCGTAGCCAGGGGTATAGGTGCGGACACCGGGGAGCTGTTTTTT CASSVARGIGADTGELFF
TRBJ2-5 TRBV28 NA TRBD2 TGTGCCAGCAATGAACCAGCGGGGGGGCGGGAGACCCAGTACTTC CASNEPAGGRETQYF
TRBJ1-2 TRBV6-1 NA NA TGTGCCAGCAGTGAATGGGGTGTTGGCTACACCTTC CASSEWGVGYTF
TRBJ1-6 TRBV7-8 NA NA TGTGCCAGCAGCTCCTTGGGCGGAAATTCACCCCTCCACTTT CASSSLGGNSPLHF
TRBJ2-5 TRBV11-2 NA NA TGTGCCAGCAGCTTAGACCAAGAGACCCAGTACTTC CASSLDQETQYF
TRBJ1-3 TRBV10-2 NA TRBD1 TGCGCCAGCAGTGATGGCCCCGGGGAGGGGGCCTTTGGAAACACCATATATTTT CASSDGPGEGAFGNTIYF
TRBJ2-7 TRBV5-4 NA TRBD2 TGTGCCAGCAGCTCTAGCGGATCGTACGAGCAGTACTTC CASSSSGSYEQYF
TRBJ2-3 TRBV28 NA TRBD1 TGTGCCAGCAGTCCCGGGACAGGGCGGACAGATACGCAGTATTTT CASSPGTGRTDTQYF
TRBJ1-4 TRBV28 NA NA TGTGCCAGCACCGGGAATGAAAAACTGTTTTTT CASTGNEKLFF
TRBJ2-7 TRBV4-3 NA TRBD1 TGCGCCAGCAGCCAAGTACCGGGACAGGGCTACGAGCAGTACTTC CASSQVPGQGYEQYF
TRBJ1-4 TRBV6-5 NA TRBD1 TGTGCCAGCAGTTACGACAGGGTTATGGGGGAAAAACTGTTTTTT CASSYDRVMGEKLFF
TRBJ2-2 TRBV28 NA TRBD1 TGTGCCAGCAGCTTCGAGAACAGGGGATTCAGCACCGGGGAGCTGTTTTTT CASSFENRGFSTGELFF
TRBJ2-1 TRBV5-4 NA NA TGTGCCAGCAGCTTGGTTGCGGGTAACAATGAGCAGTTCTTC CASSLVAGNNEQFF
TRBJ1-1 TRBV7-9 NA TRBD1 TGTGCCAGCAGCAAGACAGGGGGAGCTTTCTTT CASSKTGGAFF
TRBJ2-7 TRBV4-3 NA NA TGCGCCAGCAGTAGTAAGGACTACCCTCGTCACGAGCAGTACTTC CASSSKDYPRHEQYF
TRBJ1-6 TRBV28 NA NA TGTGCCAGCATTCACTTTCGGGGTAAAGAATTTAATTCACCCCTCCACTTT CASIHFRGKEFNSPLHF